What follows are 30 T cell receptor beta chains derived from one specimen sequenced in a study of Graves' ophthalmopathy and Graves' hyperthyroidism. The sequenced template was RNA, covering the TCR beta CDR3 region. An opening RT-PCR round employed HTBI primers and preceded a second-round multiplex PCR. Via MiXCR, TCRdb re-called the multiplex PCR reads, giving one row per CDR3 protein. The sample lists approximately 410,000 distinct CDR3 sequences; over 15% were seen once. The sequencing sample was made of peripheral blood. The receptors were gathered from a woman aged 18-35 years with stable Graves' hyperthyroidism.

This chain joins TRBV6-5 and TRBJ2-5, with a weak D call TRBD1 (6 bases). The V end was cut by 0 bases, the J end by 12 bases, with 20 bases between. Germline CDR1 reads MNHEY; CDR2 reads SVGAGI. This CDR3 spans 15 amino acids. CDR3 DNA sequence: TGTGCCAGCAGTTACTCGATAGGGACACGAGAGACGGAGTACTTC. This codes for CASSYSIGTRETEYF.

This clonotype has only one observation. This chain uses TRBV6-4 with TRBJ2-2, with 10 nucleotides matching TRBD2. The germline gives CDR1 MRHNA, CDR2 SNTAGT. J lost 5 bases, V lost 2 bases, and 11 bases had no gene match. CDR3 size: 18 residues. CDR3 residues: CASSDGTSGMVRTGELFF. Here the CDR3 DNA reads TGTGCCAGCAGTGACGGTACTAGCGGGATGGTAAGGACCGGGGAGCTGTTTTTT.

The V and J genes are TRBV20-1 and TRBJ2-7; TRBD1 aligns across 8 bases. Germline assignment: CDR1 DFQATT and CDR2 SNEGSKA (reference sequence). V dropped 2 bases and J dropped 1; count of bases not matched to a gene: 4. This CDR3 region has 14 residues. CDR3 protein: CSARPGTGSYEQYF. The CDR3 nucleotides read TGCAGTGCTAGACCCGGGACAGGATCCTACGAGCAGTACTTC.

The V and J genes are TRBV5-1 and TRBJ2-7, with TRBD1 as a possible D gene (6 bases). The CDR3 has 14 amino acids. Germline V lookup: CDR1 SGHRS, CDR2 YFSETQ. Between the trimmed V and J ends, which lost 4 bases and 6 bases, there was a span of 17 bases. The CDR3 here is CASSPGAGVSEQYF. CDR3 bases: TGCGCCAGCAGCCCCGGGGCAGGGGTCTCCGAGCAGTACTTC.

V usage is TRBV14 and J usage is TRBJ1-1, with 7 bases that match TRBD1. V lost 4 bases, J lost 3 bases, and 8 bases stayed unmatched. Germline-derived CDR1 and CDR2 are SGHDN and FVKESK. The CDR3 contains 15 residues. CDR3 loop: CASSLYRGPHTEAFF. The DNA of the CDR3 is TGTGCCAGCAGCCTTTACAGGGGACCGCACACTGAAGCTTTCTTT.

This clonotype has a handful of counts. The J gene is TRBJ2-5, the V gene TRBV4-2; 10 bases are a match to TRBD1. Losses at the gene ends were 4 bases for V and 10 bases for J; bases not matched to a gene: 12. Per the germline V gene, CDR1 is LGHNA and CDR2 is YNFKEQ. This CDR3 contains 15 residues. The chain's CDR3 is CASSLEDRGRQGQYF. CDR3 in DNA: TGTGCCAGCAGCCTAGAAGACAGGGGGCGTCAGGGCCAGTACTTC.

Concerning this clonotype: A read error may be the cause here, since a much bigger clone is one base away. This chain joins TRBV24-1 and TRBJ1-1, with unresolved D. The germline V gene has CDR1 KGHDR and CDR2 SFDVKD. The CDR3 contains 13 residues. CDR3 in amino acids: CVTSASGMTEAFF. DNA of the CDR3: TGTGTCACCAGTGCCTCCGGCATGACTGAAGCTTTCTTT.

This clonotype showed up many times. In DNA form, the CDR3 reads TGTGCCAGCAGCTTAACGGGGCTCGGGGGCGAGCAGTACTTC. As protein: CASSLTGLGGEQYF. This sequence joins TRBV11-2 and TRBJ2-7; the D gene is possibly TRBD2 (6 bases). V dropped 2 bases and J dropped 6 bases, with 14 bases sitting between them. The CDR3 totals 14 residues. The germline V gene encodes CDR1 SGHAT and CDR2 FQNNGV.

This clonotype was counted ten times or more. The CDR3 region is CASSLGTIGGANYGYTF. The CDR3 DNA reads TGTGCCAGTAGCCTCGGGACAATCGGCGGAGCTAACTATGGCTACACCTTC. This chain connects TRBV19 to TRBJ1-2; the D gene is possibly TRBD1 (6 bases). V shed 6 bases and J shed 0 bases, with 20 bases lying between them. This CDR3 has 17 residues. Germline V lookup: CDR1 LNHDA, CDR2 SQIVND (reference sequence). Full variable domain (missing parts from reference TRBV19 and TRBJ1-2): DGGITQSPKYLFRKEGQNVTLSCEQNLNHDAMYWYRQDPGQGLRLIYYSQIVNDFQKGDIAEGYSVSREKKESFPLTVTSAQKNPTAFYLCASSLGTIGGANYGYTFGSGTRLTVV.

This clonotype was seen ten or more times. The CDR3 loop reads CATSDLGNQPQHF. The CDR3 DNA reads TGTGCCACCAGTGATTTAGGGAATCAGCCCCAGCATTTT. This chain uses TRBV24-1 with TRBJ1-5; D remains ambiguous. Germline assignment: CDR1 KGHDR and CDR2 SFDVKD. The length of the CDR3 is 13 residues. Trimming removed 1 base at V and 4 bases at J, with 4 bases between.

This clonotype occurred many times. The gene calls are TRBV12-3 or TRBV12-4 and TRBJ1-2; 12 bases align to TRBD1. V lost 5 bases to trimming and J lost 7 bases; unmatched junction nucleotides: 8. This CDR3 is 15 amino acids long. The CDR3 protein is CASSVGDRGRGGYTF. The CDR3 nucleotides read TGTGCCAGCAGTGTAGGGGACAGGGGGCGAGGTGGCTACACCTTC.

This clonotype was seen repeatedly, ten times or more. The CDR3 sequence is CASSLFEGHAEAFF. CDR3 in DNA: TGTGCCAGCAGTTTATTTGAGGGCCATGCTGAAGCTTTCTTT. The rearrangement joins TRBV28 to TRBJ1-1; no reliable D call. Germline lookup yields CDR1 MDHEN and CDR2 SYDVKM. The CDR3 runs 14 residues. V was clipped by 1 base and J by 6 bases, with 12 bases between them. Full variable domain (outside the CDR3, taken from reference TRBV28 and TRBJ1-1): DVKVTQSSRYLVKRTGEKVFLECVQDMDHENMFWYRQDPGLGLRLIYFSYDVKMKEKGDIPEGYSVSREKKERFSLILESASTNQTSMYLCASSLFEGHAEAFFGQGTRLTVV.

In regard to this clonotype: A much larger clone differs by one base, so this may be a read error. The gene calls are TRBV10-3 and TRBJ1-2; D may be TRBD1 (5 bases). The V gene lost 3 bases and the J gene lost 6 bases, with 17 bases spanning the gap. The CDR3 has 15 amino acids. Germline CDR1 is ENHRY and CDR2 is SYGVKD. CDR3 loop: CAISEVQGEDHGYTF. CDR3 nucleotide sequence: TGTGCCATCAGTGAAGTCCAGGGCGAGGACCATGGCTACACCTTC.

As regards this clonotype: A single base separates this from a much larger clone, so it may be a read error. The J gene is TRBJ2-2, the V gene TRBV19, with D maybe TRBD2 (5 bases). The CDR3 has 14 amino acids. Per the germline V gene, CDR1 is LNHDA and CDR2 is SQIVND (reference sequence). The CDR3 sequence: CASSIDTNTGELCF. Written as DNA, the CDR3 is TGTGCCAGTAGTATAGACACGAACACCGGGGAGCTGTGTTTT.

V gene TRBV12-3 or TRBV12-4 combines with J gene TRBJ1-1; TRBD1 matches 9 bases. The CDR3 totals 17 residues. Unmatched junction bases numbered 16, after V lost 6 bases and J lost 5 bases. CDR3 amino acids: CASSPIRDRASQTEAFF. The CDR3 DNA sequence: TGTGCCAGCAGCCCCATCCGGGACAGGGCTTCACAGACTGAAGCTTTCTTT.

The J gene is TRBJ1-2, the V gene TRBV27, with 8 bases lining up with TRBD1. V lost 6 bases, J lost 9 bases, and 9 bases stayed unmatched. Germline CDR1 and CDR2: MNHEY and SMNVEV (reference sequence). This CDR3 is 13 amino acids long. The CDR3 loop reads CASRITGGKSYTF. The CDR3 DNA is TGTGCCAGCAGAATCACAGGGGGTAAAAGCTACACCTTC.

This clonotype was detected ten times or more. J is TRBJ1-1 and V is TRBV6-5, with D perhaps TRBD1 (5 bases). CDR1 is MNHEY and CDR2 is SVGAGI in the germline V gene. V was clipped by 2 bases and J by 8 bases, with 18 bases between them. The CDR3 length is 15 residues. The CDR3 sequence: CASSYTTTEGVEAFF. The CDR3 DNA follows: TGTGCCAGCAGTTACACAACGACAGAGGGAGTGGAAGCTTTCTTT.

This clonotype was observed at least ten times. V usage is TRBV6-5 and J usage is TRBJ2-7; no clear D gene. Germline V gene sequence: CDR1 MNHEY, CDR2 SVGAGI. With 8 bases removed from V and 3 bases from J, the gap between germline ends came to 17 bases. The CDR3 spans 14 residues. The CDR3 sequence: CASHERTFFYEQYF. DNA of the CDR3: TGTGCCAGCCACGAGAGGACCTTCTTCTACGAGCAGTACTTC.

The table lists this clonotype with a few counts. The CDR3 DNA follows: TGTGCCAGCAGTTTGGGGTGGATCTATGGCTACACCTTC. Its translation is CASSLGWIYGYTF. V and J are TRBV6-2 or TRBV6-3 and TRBJ1-2; D ambiguous. CDR1 is MNHEY, CDR2 SVGEGT, per germline. CDR3 length: 13 residues. Trimming removed 4 bases from V and 4 bases from J, with 10 bases in between.

This clonotype was counted many times. The chain couples TRBV20-1 to TRBJ1-5; tentative D call: TRBD1 (6 bases). The CDR3 contains 14 residues. Trimming cost V 3 bases and J 3 bases, with 12 bases left between them. Germline V CDR1 and CDR2: DFQATT, SNEGSKA (reference sequence). DNA for the CDR3: TGCAGTGCTAGGCGCACAGGGATCAATCAGCCCCAGCATTTT. This encodes CSARRTGINQPQHF.

The table lists this clonotype with many counts. The V and J genes are TRBV10-1 and TRBJ1-2; D is possibly TRBD1 (5 bases). Trimming took 5 bases from V and 6 from J, leaving 13 bases between them. CDR3 size: 13 residues. CDR1 WNHNN and CDR2 SYGVQD come from the germline V gene (reference sequence). The CDR3 bases are TGCGCCAGCAGTCTCGACCGGGACCATGGCTACACCTTC. It yields the protein CASSLDRDHGYTF.

On this clonotype itself: The junction differs from germline at one of its ends, possibly a read error. The chain carries TRBV28 and TRBJ2-4, with 8 bases lining up with TRBD1. CDR3 size: 11 residues. Germline V gene lookup returns CDR1 MDHEN and CDR2 SYDVKM. Here the CDR3 reads CASSGQDIKYF. CDR3 nucleotides: TGTGCCAGCTCGGGACAGGACATTAAGTACTTC.

J is TRBJ1-5 and V is TRBV2, with a weak D call TRBD1 (5 bases). The CDR3 has 15 amino acids. Trimming shortened V by 4 bases and J by 0 bases, and 10 bases separated the two germline ends. Germline V CDR1 and CDR2: SNHLY, FYNNEI. CDR3 nucleotide sequence: TGTGCCAGCAGTGGGACAACTTATAGCAATCAGCCCCAGCATTTT. Its protein product is CASSGTTYSNQPQHF.

J is TRBJ1-2 and V is TRBV11-2; 7 bases are shared with TRBD1. The CDR3 totals 16 residues. V gave up 10 bases and J gave up 0 bases; unmatched junction bases: 14. Germline CDR1 reads SGHAT; CDR2 reads FQNNGV. CDR3 in DNA: TGTGCCATCGCCGCCCGGACAGGCCCCACTAACTATGGCTACACCTTC. Residues: CAIAARTGPTNYGYTF. Supplemented by reference TRBV11-2 and TRBJ1-2, the full variable domain reads EAGVAQSPRYKIIEKRQSVAFWCNPISGHATLYWYQQILGQGPKLLIQFQNNGVVDDSQLPKDRFSAERLKGVDSTLKIQPAKLEDSAVYLCAIAARTGPTNYGYTFGSGTRLTVV.

This clonotype was counted ten times or more. The chain recombines TRBV7-9 with TRBJ1-1, with D hard to call. Germline CDR1 and CDR2: SEHNR and FQNEAQ (reference sequence). There are 15 residues in the CDR3. Trimming took 4 bases from V and 0 from J, leaving 12 bases between them. The CDR3 protein is CASSSYRLMNTEAFF. The CDR3 nucleotides are TGTGCCAGCAGCTCCTACCGTCTTATGAACACTGAAGCTTTCTTT.

J is TRBJ2-5 and V is TRBV6-5; D not resolved. The CDR3 length is 14 residues. V lost 2 bases and J lost 0, with 7 bases in between. Germline CDR1 MNHEY, CDR2 SVGAGI. DNA of the CDR3: TGTGCCAGCAGTTACGGCCGGAACCAAGAGACCCAGTACTTC. Protein sequence: CASSYGRNQETQYF.

At least ten counts were recorded for this clonotype. At one end the junction does not follow the germline gene, possibly because of a read error. The chain links TRBV27 to TRBJ1-1, with a tentative D call TRBD1 (5 bases). The CDR3 is 14 amino acids. Germline V gene lookup returns CDR1 MNHEY and CDR2 SMNVEV (reference sequence). CDR3 coding DNA: TGTGCCAGCAGCTTATGGGGGGGAAACACTGAAGCTTTCTTT. This sequence encodes CASSLWGGNTEAFF.

There are a few counts of this clonotype. The rearrangement joins TRBV5-1 to TRBJ2-5; 7 bases are shared with TRBD1. The CDR3 is 16 amino acids. J gave up 4 bases and V 1 base, and 10 bases lay outside the gene matches. Per germline, CDR1 SGHRS and CDR2 YFSETQ. Here the CDR3 reads CASSLPPPGQIETQYF. The CDR3 DNA reads TGCGCCAGCAGCTTGCCACCGCCGGGACAGATAGAGACCCAGTACTTC.

This clonotype was detected ten times or more. This chain connects TRBV13 to TRBJ2-5, with D tentatively TRBD1 or TRBD2 (5 bases each). Trimming stripped 8 bases from V and 5 bases from J, with 9 bases between. CDR3 length equals 11 residues. The germline CDR1 and CDR2 sequences are PRHDT and FYEKMQ (reference sequence). CDR3 nucleotide sequence: TGTGCCAGCGGGGGAACGGAGACCCAGTACTTC. It encodes CASGGTETQYF.

This clonotype has just a few counts. The rearrangement joins TRBV9 to TRBJ1-1; unclear D gene. CDR3 length: 13 amino acids. CDR1 is SGDLS and CDR2 is YYNGEE in the germline V gene. Trimming removed 3 bases at V and 3 bases at J, with 9 bases between. CDR3 DNA sequence: TGTGCCAGCAGCGCCTCTCCGGACACTGAAGCTTTCTTT. Translated, it gives CASSASPDTEAFF. Complete variable domain (other parts from reference TRBV9 and TRBJ1-1): DSGVTQTPKHLITATGQRVTLRCSPRSGDLSVYWYQQSLDQGLQFLIQYYNGEERAKGNILERFSAQQFPDLHSELNLSSLELGDSALYFCASSASPDTEAFFGQGTRLTVV.